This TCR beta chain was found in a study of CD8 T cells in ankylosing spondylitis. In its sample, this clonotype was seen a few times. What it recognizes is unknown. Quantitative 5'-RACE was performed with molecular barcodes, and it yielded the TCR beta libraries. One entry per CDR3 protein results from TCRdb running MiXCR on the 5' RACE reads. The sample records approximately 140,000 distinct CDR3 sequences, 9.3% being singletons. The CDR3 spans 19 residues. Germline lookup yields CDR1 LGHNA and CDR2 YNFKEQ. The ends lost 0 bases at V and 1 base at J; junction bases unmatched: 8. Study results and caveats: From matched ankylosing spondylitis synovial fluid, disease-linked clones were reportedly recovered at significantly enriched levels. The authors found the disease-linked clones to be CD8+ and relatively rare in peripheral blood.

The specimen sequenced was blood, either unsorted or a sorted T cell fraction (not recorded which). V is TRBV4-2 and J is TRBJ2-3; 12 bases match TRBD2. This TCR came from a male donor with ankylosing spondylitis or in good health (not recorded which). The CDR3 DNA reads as TGTGCCAGCAGCCAAGATTTGACTAGCGGGAGACCCCGCACAGATACGCAGTATTTT. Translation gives CASSQDLTSGRPRTDTQYF.